This is a list of T cell receptor beta chains from one sample in a study of blood T cell repertoires in COVID-19. Produced via immunoSEQ multiplex PCR; TCRdb's table is partial and in-frame only. The table has around 88,000 clones, roughly 90% seen once. The sample taken for sequencing was peripheral blood. The origin of the receptors is a woman older than 75 with acute or convalescent COVID-19. Each CDR3 is given with its conserved first and last residue. Fields, in order: D gene, J gene, clone size, V gene, CDR3 DNA, CDR3 protein. D genes are given only for firm matches. Not every row has a clone size; where given, it reads once, few, many or a size class.

TRBD2 | TRBJ2-2 | NA | TRBV7-2 | TGTGCCAGCAGCCTCGGCCGAGGACTAGCGGGGACCGGGGAGCTGTTTTTT | CASSLGRGLAGTGELFF
NA | TRBJ2-2 | NA | TRBV4-2 | TGTGCCAGCAGCCAGACCGGGAGTCAGGTCACCGGGGAGCTGTTTTTT | CASSQTGSQVTGELFF
TRBD1 | TRBJ2-1 | NA | TRBV11-3 | TGTGCCAGCAGCCGTCCTTCGACAGGGGGGTACAATGAGCAGTTCTTC | CASSRPSTGGYNEQFF
TRBD1 | TRBJ2-7 | NA | TRBV6-1 | TGTGCCAGCAGTGAAAGGACAGGGACCTACGAGCAGTACTTC | CASSERTGTYEQYF
TRBD1 | TRBJ2-7 | NA | TRBV7-8 | TGTGCCAGCAGCTATCCCAGGACAGGGAGTAGCGACGAGCAGTACTTC | CASSYPRTGSSDEQYF
NA | TRBJ2-7 | NA | TRBV11-2 | TGTGCCAGCAGCTTAGCACCACCCGGGCAGGGCGGCGAGCAGTACTTC | CASSLAPPGQGGEQYF
TRBD2 | TRBJ2-7 | NA | TRBV11-1 | TGTGCCAGCAGCCTCGGGAGGAACTACGAGCAGTACTTC | CASSLGRNYEQYF
TRBD2 | TRBJ2-1 | NA | TRBV25-1 | TGTGCCAGTATACTAGCGGGGGCTCGGGTCTTC | CASILAGARVF
NA | TRBJ2-1 | NA | TRBV7-3 | TGTGCCAGCAGCACAGCTGTCAGCCACAATGAGCAGTTCTTC | CASSTAVSHNEQFF
TRBD2 | TRBJ2-7 | NA | TRBV10-3 | TGTGCCATCAGCGACGGACTAGCGGGGTTCGCCTACGAGCAGTACTTC | CAISDGLAGFAYEQYF
TRBD2 | TRBJ2-1 | NA | TRBV7-9 | TGTGCCAGCAGCCAGACTAGCGGGGGGACCTATCCCTACAATGAGCAGTTCTTC | CASSQTSGGTYPYNEQFF
TRBD1 | TRBJ1-2 | NA | TRBV9 | TGTGCCAGCAGCGGAACGGGACAGACTAACTATGGCTACACCTTC | CASSGTGQTNYGYTF
NA | TRBJ1-1 | NA | TRBV19 | TGTGCCAGTAGTCCAACCGTCCTGAGCACTGAAGCTTTCTTT | CASSPTVLSTEAFF
NA | TRBJ2-7 | NA | TRBV18 | TGTGCCAGCTCACCGCAGGGGAGAGAGCAGTACTTC | CASSPQGREQYF
NA | TRBJ2-1 | NA | TRBV12-3/TRBV12-4 | TGTGCCAGCAGCCCCTTGGCTTACAATGAGCAGTTCTTC | CASSPLAYNEQFF
TRBD2 | TRBJ2-5 | NA | TRBV7-2 | TGTGCCAGCAGCCGCAGGCGACTAGCCCAAGAGACCCAGTACTTC | CASSRRRLAQETQYF
TRBD1 | TRBJ2-7 | NA | TRBV3-1/TRBV3-2 | TGTGCCAGCAGCCAGGGGGACAGGTCGCAGTACTTC | CASSQGDRSQYF
TRBD2 | TRBJ2-1 | NA | TRBV15 | TGTGCCACCAGCAGAGATATCCCCTCGACTAGCGGGAATTACAATGAGCAGTTCTTC | CATSRDIPSTSGNYNEQFF
TRBD1 | TRBJ1-4 | NA | TRBV30 | TGTGCCTGGAGTAGGGGGCTCAATGAAAAACTGTTTTTT | CAWSRGLNEKLFF
NA | TRBJ1-5 | NA | TRBV6-5 | TGTGCCAGCAGTTTGAGGGGACAACTGAGCAATCAGCCCCAGCATTTT | CASSLRGQLSNQPQHF
NA | TRBJ2-1 | NA | TRBV6-6 | TGTGCCAGCAGTACTTGGACCTCAGGGTATTTGAATGAGCAGTTCTTC | CASSTWTSGYLNEQFF
NA | TRBJ2-7 | NA | TRBV7-3 | TGTGCCAGCAGCTTAACTGGACTTAGTGGGGAGCAGTACTTC | CASSLTGLSGEQYF
NA | TRBJ2-7 | NA | TRBV5-6 | TGTGCCAGCAGCTCAGGGACACCTACCTACGAGCAGTACTTC | CASSSGTPTYEQYF
NA | TRBJ1-5 | NA | TRBV15 | TGTGCCACCAGCAGAGACAGGGTGAATCAGCCCCAGCATTTT | CATSRDRVNQPQHF
NA | TRBJ2-1 | NA | TRBV6-6 | TGTGCCAGCAGTCCTCCCGGGGGCAATGAGCAGTTCTTC | CASSPPGGNEQFF
NA | TRBJ1-4 | NA | TRBV19 | TGTGCCAGTTCTACGACAGGCGGGCTGTTTTTT | CASSTTGGLFF
NA | TRBJ2-7 | few | TRBV5-1 | TGCGCCAGCAGCGTTGAAGGGGTCTCCTACGAGCAGTACTTC | CASSVEGVSYEQYF
NA | TRBJ1-1 | NA | TRBV2 | TGTGCCAGCAGACAAATCGGAGAGAACACTGAAGCTTTCTTT | CASRQIGENTEAFF
NA | TRBJ2-7 | NA | TRBV29-1 | TGCAGCGTAACAGCAAACTACGAGCAGTACTTC | CSVTANYEQYF
NA | TRBJ1-5 | NA | TRBV15 | TGTGCCACCAGCAGAGAGGGAGGGTATCAGCCCCAGCATTTT | CATSREGGYQPQHF